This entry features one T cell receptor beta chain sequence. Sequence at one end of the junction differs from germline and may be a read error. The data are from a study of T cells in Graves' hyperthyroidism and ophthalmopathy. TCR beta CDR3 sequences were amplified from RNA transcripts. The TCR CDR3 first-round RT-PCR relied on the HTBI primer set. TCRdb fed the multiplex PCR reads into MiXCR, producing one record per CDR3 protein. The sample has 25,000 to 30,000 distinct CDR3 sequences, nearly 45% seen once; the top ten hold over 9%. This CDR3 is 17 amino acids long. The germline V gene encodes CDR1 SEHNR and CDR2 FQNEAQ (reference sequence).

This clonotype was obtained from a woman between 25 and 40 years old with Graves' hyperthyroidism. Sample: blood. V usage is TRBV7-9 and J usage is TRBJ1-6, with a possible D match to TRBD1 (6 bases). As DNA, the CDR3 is TGTGCCAGCAGTTTAGGGGGGCAGGGACCCGGAGATTCACCCCTCCACTTT. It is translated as CASSLGGQGPGDSPLHF.